What follows are 8 T cell receptor beta chains derived from one specimen sequenced in a study of blood T cell repertoires in COVID-19. Sequenced by immunoSEQ multiplex PCR; TCRdb stores in-frame clones only, minus some. The data contain 150,000 or so clones, approximately 83% of them seen just once; the ten biggest clones take up more than 3.5%. The sample consisted of peripheral blood. All receptors derive from a woman aged 60-75 years with acute or convalescent COVID-19.

V is TRBV18 and J is TRBJ2-7; 12 positions agree with TRBD1. CDR1 KGHSH and CDR2 LQKENI come from the germline V gene. The CDR3 is 15 amino acids. J gave up 5 bases and V 2 bases, and 4 bases lay outside the gene matches. For the CDR3, the DNA is TGTGCCAGCTCACCAGGGACAGGGGGCATCGACGAGCAGTACTTC. It yields the protein CASSPGTGGIDEQYF.

CDR3 DNA: TGTGCCAGCGCGACTGAGTTCACTGAAGCTTTCTTT. Its translation: CASATEFTEAFF. This chain uses TRBV28 with TRBJ1-1; D is uncertain. Per germline, CDR1 MDHEN and CDR2 SYDVKM. The ends were cut back, 8 bases at V and 4 bases at J, with 11 bases in the middle. The CDR3 consists of 12 residues.

The chain uses TRBV6-2 or TRBV6-3 and TRBJ2-3; D remains ambiguous. CDR1 is MNHEY, CDR2 SVGEGT, per germline. The CDR3 runs 14 residues. V lost 0 bases and J 8 bases, leaving 12 bases between the germline ends. The CDR3 reads CASSYSTGGGTQYF. As DNA, the CDR3 is TGTGCCAGCAGTTACTCGACCGGTGGCGGTACGCAGTATTTT.

The V and J genes are TRBV13 and TRBJ2-1; TRBD2 is a possible D gene (6 bases). Germline V gene data show CDR1 as PRHDT and CDR2 as FYEKMQ (reference sequence). The CDR3 has 17 amino acids. With 5 bases removed from V and 6 bases from J, the gap between germline ends came to 23 bases. The CDR3 protein is CASSPNPLGGEVNEQFF. The CDR3 DNA reads as TGTGCCAGCAGCCCAAATCCCTTAGGAGGGGAGGTCAATGAGCAGTTCTTC.

The chain recombines TRBV30 with TRBJ1-1; D unresolved. This CDR3 comprises 14 residues. V lost 0 bases and J lost 3, with 11 bases in between. Germline values: CDR1 GTSNPN, CDR2 SVGIG (reference sequence). The CDR3 region is CAWSVEPRDTEAFF. DNA for the CDR3: TGTGCCTGGAGTGTGGAGCCGAGGGACACTGAAGCTTTCTTT.

This rearrangement joins TRBV19 to TRBJ1-1; 7 nucleotides match TRBD1. The trim removed 11 bases at V and 8 bases at J, leaving 14 bases unmatched. Germline-derived CDR1 and CDR2 are LNHDA and SQIVND (reference sequence). This CDR3 is built from 13 residues. The CDR3 reads CARVQGSNGEAFF. As DNA, the CDR3 is TGTGCCCGAGTACAGGGGAGTAACGGAGAAGCTTTCTTT.

The genes are TRBV28 and TRBJ1-2, with 8 positions matching TRBD1. V dropped 6 bases and J dropped 11; count of bases not matched to a gene: 8. This CDR3 is built from 12 residues. The germline gives CDR1 MDHEN, CDR2 SYDVKM. The CDR3 here is CASREDRELYTF. CDR3 nucleotide sequence: TGTGCCAGCAGGGAGGACAGGGAGCTTTACACCTTC.

V gene TRBV4-3 combines with J gene TRBJ2-3, with TRBD1 as a possible D gene (6 bases). The CDR3 extends over 15 amino acids. Per germline, CDR1 LGHNA and CDR2 YSLEER. The V gene lost 5 bases and the J gene lost 6 bases, with 18 bases spanning the gap. CDR3 in amino acids: CASSFRQEWLDTQYF. CDR3 DNA: TGCGCCAGCAGCTTTAGACAGGAATGGTTGGATACGCAGTATTTT.